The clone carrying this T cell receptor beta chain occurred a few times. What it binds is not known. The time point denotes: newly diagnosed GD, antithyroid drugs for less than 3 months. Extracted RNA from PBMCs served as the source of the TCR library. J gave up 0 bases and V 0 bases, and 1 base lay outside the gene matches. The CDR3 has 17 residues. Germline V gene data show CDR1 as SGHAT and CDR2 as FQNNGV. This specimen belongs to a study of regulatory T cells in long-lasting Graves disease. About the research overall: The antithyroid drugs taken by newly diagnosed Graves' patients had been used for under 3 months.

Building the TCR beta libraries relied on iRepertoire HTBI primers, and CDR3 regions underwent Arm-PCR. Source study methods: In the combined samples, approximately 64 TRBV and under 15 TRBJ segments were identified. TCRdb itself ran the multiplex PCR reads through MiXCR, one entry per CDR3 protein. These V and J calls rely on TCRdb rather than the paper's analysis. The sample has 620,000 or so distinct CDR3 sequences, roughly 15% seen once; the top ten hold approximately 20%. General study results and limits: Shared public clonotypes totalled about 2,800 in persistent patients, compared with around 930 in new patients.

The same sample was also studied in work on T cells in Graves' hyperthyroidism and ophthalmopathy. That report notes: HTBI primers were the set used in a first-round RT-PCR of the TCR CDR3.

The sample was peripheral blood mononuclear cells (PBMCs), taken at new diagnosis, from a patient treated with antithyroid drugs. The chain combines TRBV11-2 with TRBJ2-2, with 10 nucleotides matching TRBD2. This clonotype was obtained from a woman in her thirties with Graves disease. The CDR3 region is CASSLELAGTNTGELFF. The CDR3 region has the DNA TGTGCCAGCAGCTTAGAACTAGCGGGAACGAACACCGGGGAGCTGTTTTTT.